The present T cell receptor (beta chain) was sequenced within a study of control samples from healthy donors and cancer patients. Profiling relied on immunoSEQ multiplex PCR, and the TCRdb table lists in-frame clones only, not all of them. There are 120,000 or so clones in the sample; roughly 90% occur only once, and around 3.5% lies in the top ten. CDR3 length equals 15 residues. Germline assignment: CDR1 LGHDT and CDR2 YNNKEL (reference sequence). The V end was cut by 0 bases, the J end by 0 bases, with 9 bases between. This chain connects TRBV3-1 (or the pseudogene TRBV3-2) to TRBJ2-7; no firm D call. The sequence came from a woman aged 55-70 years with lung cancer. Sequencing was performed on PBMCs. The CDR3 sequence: CASSQDGLSSYEQYF. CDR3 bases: TGTGCCAGCAGCCAAGATGGGCTGAGCTCCTACGAGCAGTACTTC.